Here is one T cell receptor beta chain with its context. This entry belongs to a study of blood T cell repertoires in COVID-19. Study summary: Sites across the United States, Italy and Spain contributed samples from acute and convalescent COVID-19. Sources were T cells, B-cell-depleted T cells, or PBMCs; the material itself was cDNA or gDNA.

The germline gives CDR1 MNHEY, CDR2 SVGAGI. The ends lost 5 bases at V and 7 bases at J; junction bases unmatched: 1. The CDR3 sequence is 11 residues long. Under the authors' procedure: Researchers report that nucleated cell counts were estimated from reference gene primer amplification. Libraries were prepared by immunoSEQ multiplex PCR; TCRdb keeps only in-frame clonotypes and omits some of them. From that table come the V and J calls and clone size; the DNA was used to work out D and trimming. The table has roughly 80,000 clones, about 80% seen once; the top ten hold 10% to 15%. The clonotype was recovered from a man older than 75 with acute or convalescent COVID-19. Material for sequencing was peripheral blood. The J gene is TRBJ1-1, the V gene TRBV6-5; 7 bases fit TRBD1. CDR3 amino acids: CASSRDSEAFF. The CDR3 DNA reads TGTGCCAGCAGTCGGGACAGTGAAGCTTTCTTT.